This T cell receptor (beta chain) appears in the sequencing data of a study of CD8 T cells in Susac syndrome (dated by TCRdb to about 2019). Study-level background: Repertoire sequencing was used to test whether CD8+ T cell activation and differentiation in Susac syndrome was antigen driven. CD8+ T cell repertoire clonality was compared between eleven to twelve healthy donors, some 14 Susac syndrome patients and about 15 multiple sclerosis patients. Paper-wide results and their limitations: The study acknowledged that relatively few individuals were included in the TCR sequencing and HLA analysis.

Cut back by 4 bases and 3 bases, the V and J ends lie 10 bases apart. The CDR3 contains 12 residues, cysteine and phenylalanine counted. Just the 36-base CDR3 DNA is kept, in frame starting at base 1. The germline V gene encodes CDR1 SQVTM and CDR2 ANQGSEA. High-throughput TCR beta sequencing profiled peripheral blood CD8+ and CD4+ T cells from healthy donors, Susac syndrome patients and multiple sclerosis patients. The multiple sclerosis controls were treatment-naive patients whose relapsing-remitting disease, either stable or active, fulfilled the revised McDonald criteria. CD8+ TEMRA cells were enriched by FACS, while bulk CD8+ and CD4+ T cells were purified by magnetic negative isolation. Blood was collected in EDTA tubes and processed within 24 hours, with PBMCs isolated through density gradient centrifugation. PBMCs intended for TCR sequencing were cryopreserved in liquid nitrogen and were subsequently thawed in a 37 degrees C water bath. The sorted or isolated CD4+, CD8+ and CD8+ TEMRA cells reached a purity of at least 90%.

RNA was extracted using the RNeasy kit, and about 0.5 to 1 ug of the RNA was reverse transcribed with random hexamers. TCR beta CDR3 regions were amplified with the immunoSEQ multiplex PCR assay covering 54 Vbeta and 13 Jbeta segments. PCR amplification bias was corrected using a synthetic template baseline for primer optimization and computational correction. Concerning the study's data processing: Only productive sequences were kept, with reads annotated to V, D and J genes according to IMGT and analyzed in immunoSEQ Analyzer. To calculate clonality, Shannon entropy was normalized by log2 of the number of productive unique sequences and then subtracted from one. For each patient and control, public and private clones were evaluated within the 100 most prevalent clones. A clone was defined as Susac-specific if it was absent from the healthy and MS cohorts, from some 1,100 published viral clones and from other ImmuneACCESS disease sequences. The public sequencing data were trimmed at Q25 with fastp and processed into clonotypes with MiXCR by TCRdb, which kept only in-frame beta chains. Merged by CDR3 protein, the rows form single entries marked with the most common genes and DNA. The V and J calls and clone size come from TCRdb's table, not from the authors' own analysis. Within this sample are about 130,000 distinct CDR3 sequences, with around nine tenths of them counted one time only. The ten largest make up approximately 0.24% of the sample.

With regard to this clonotype: This receptor's antigen is unknown. The record has no base qualities; no much larger clone is one base away.

The sample comprised CD8+ T cells from PBMCs. The chain links TRBV29-1 with TRBJ2-7, with a weak D call of TRBD1 (6 bases match). The TCR comes from a human donor with multiple sclerosis. The CDR3 sequence is CSVGWTVYEQYF. The DNA sequence is as follows: TGCAGCGTTGGTTGGACAGTCTACGAGCAGTACTTC.